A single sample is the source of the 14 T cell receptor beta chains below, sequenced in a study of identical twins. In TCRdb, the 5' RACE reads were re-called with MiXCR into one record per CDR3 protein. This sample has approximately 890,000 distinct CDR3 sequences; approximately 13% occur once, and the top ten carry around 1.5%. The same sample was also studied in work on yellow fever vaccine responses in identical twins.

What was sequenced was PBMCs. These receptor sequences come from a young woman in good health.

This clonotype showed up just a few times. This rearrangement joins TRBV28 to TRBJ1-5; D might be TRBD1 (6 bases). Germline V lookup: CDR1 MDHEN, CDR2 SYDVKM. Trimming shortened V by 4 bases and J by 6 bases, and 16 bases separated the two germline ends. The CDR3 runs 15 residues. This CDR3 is CASSSGGQGSQPQHF. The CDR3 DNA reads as TGTGCCAGCAGTTCCGGGGGGCAGGGCAGTCAGCCCCAGCATTTT.

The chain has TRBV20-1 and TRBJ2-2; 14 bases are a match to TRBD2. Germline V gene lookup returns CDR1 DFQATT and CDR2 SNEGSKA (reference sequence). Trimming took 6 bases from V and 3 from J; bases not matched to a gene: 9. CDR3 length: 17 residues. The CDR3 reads CSARLAGGPSDTGELFF. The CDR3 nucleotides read TGCAGTGCCCGACTAGCGGGGGGGCCTTCCGACACCGGGGAGCTGTTTTTT.

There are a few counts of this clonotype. CDR3 bases: TGTGCCAGCAGCCAAGTAGAGACGTATGAGACCCAGTACTTC. It is translated as CASSQVETYETQYF. V and J are TRBV4-2 and TRBJ2-5; D is undetermined. CDR3 length: 14 amino acids. V lost 1 base, J lost 5 bases, and 11 bases lay in between. Germline V gives CDR1 LGHNA, CDR2 YNFKEQ.

The CDR3, as DNA: TGTGCCAGCACCGGGGTACTGATAAATTCACCCCTCCACTTT. Its protein product is CASTGVLINSPLHF. The chain couples TRBV6-1 to TRBJ1-6; no clear D. Germline V gives CDR1 MNHNS, CDR2 SASEGT. The CDR3 covers 14 residues. The germline V and J ends were trimmed by 7 bases and 7 bases, with 14 bases remaining between them.

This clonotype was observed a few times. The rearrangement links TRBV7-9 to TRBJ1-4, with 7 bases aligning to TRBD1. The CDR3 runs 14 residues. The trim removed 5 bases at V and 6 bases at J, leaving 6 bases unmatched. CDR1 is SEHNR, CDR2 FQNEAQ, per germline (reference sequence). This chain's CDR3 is CASSRDRSDEKLFF. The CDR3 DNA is TGTGCCAGCAGCCGGGACAGATCGGATGAAAAACTGTTTTTT.

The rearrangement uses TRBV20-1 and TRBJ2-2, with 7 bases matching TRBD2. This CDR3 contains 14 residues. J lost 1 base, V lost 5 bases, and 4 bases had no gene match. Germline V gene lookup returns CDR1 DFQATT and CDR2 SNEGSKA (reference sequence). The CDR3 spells CSAPLAVNTGELFF. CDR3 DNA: TGCAGTGCTCCTCTAGCGGTGAACACCGGGGAGCTGTTTTTT.

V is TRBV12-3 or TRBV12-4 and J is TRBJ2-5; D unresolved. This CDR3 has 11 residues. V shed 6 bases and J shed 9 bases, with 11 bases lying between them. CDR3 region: CASSSWGPQYF. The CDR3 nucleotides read TGTGCCAGCAGCTCTTGGGGTCCCCAGTACTTC.

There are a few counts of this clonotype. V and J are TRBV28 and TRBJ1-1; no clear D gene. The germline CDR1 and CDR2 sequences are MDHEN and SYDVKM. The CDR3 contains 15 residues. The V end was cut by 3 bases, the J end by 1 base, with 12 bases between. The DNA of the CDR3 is TGTGCCAGCAGTTTTTATTTTTCGGCGAACACTGAAGCTTTCTTT. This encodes CASSFYFSANTEAFF.

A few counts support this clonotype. The CDR3 coding sequence is TGTGCCAGCAGCTGGAGGGGGGGCGAGACCCAGTACTTC. Its protein is CASSWRGGETQYF. The chain recombines TRBV12-3 or TRBV12-4 with TRBJ2-5; tentative D call: TRBD2 (7 bases). There are 13 residues in the CDR3. Trimming shortened V by 6 bases and J by 5 bases, and 13 bases separated the two germline ends.

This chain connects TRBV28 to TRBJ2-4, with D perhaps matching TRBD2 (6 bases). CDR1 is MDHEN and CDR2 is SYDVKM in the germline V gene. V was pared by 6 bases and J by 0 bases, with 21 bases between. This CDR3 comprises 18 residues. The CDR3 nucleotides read TGTGCCAGCAGCACGACTGCACTGGGCGGGGAAGCCAAAAACATTCAGTACTTC. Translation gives CASSTTALGGEAKNIQYF.

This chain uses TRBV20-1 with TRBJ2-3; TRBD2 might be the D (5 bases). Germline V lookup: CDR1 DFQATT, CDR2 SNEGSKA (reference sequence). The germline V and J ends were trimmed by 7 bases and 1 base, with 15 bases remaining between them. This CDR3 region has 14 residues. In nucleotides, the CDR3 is TGCAGTGTCCCTGCGACTATTCGCACAGATACGCAGTATTTT. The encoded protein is CSVPATIRTDTQYF.

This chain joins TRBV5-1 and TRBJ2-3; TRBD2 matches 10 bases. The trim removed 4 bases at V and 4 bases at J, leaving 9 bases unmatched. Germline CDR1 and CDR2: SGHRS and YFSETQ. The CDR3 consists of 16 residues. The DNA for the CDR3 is TGCGCCAGCAGCCACGGGACTAGCGCAGCAGCAGATACGCAGTATTTT. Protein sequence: CASSHGTSAAADTQYF.

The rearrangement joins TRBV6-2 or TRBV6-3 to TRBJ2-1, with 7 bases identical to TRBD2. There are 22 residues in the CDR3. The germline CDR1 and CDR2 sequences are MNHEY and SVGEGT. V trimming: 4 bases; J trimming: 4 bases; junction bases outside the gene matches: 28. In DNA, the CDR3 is TGTGCCAGCAGTTCTCAAATTCGGAAAAAGCGGGGAACCCCTCGAATATACAATGAGCAGTTCTTC. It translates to CASSSQIRKKRGTPRIYNEQFF.

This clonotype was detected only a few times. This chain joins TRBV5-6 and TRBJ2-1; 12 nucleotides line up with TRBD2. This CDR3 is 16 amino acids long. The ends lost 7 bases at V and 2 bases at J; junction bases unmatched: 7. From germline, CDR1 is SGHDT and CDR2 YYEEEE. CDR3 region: CASRRLAGDPYNEQFF. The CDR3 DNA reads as TGTGCCAGCCGCAGACTAGCGGGGGACCCCTACAATGAGCAGTTCTTC.